This T cell receptor (beta chain) is from a study of cytomegalovirus exposure and HLA in healthy donors. Researchers ran the PCR with 60 Vbeta and 13 Jbeta primers. In the source study's methods: Later work found roughly 80 million unique TCR beta chains, with about 10 million shared. Produced via immunoSEQ multiplex PCR; TCRdb's table is partial and in-frame only. V and J calls and clone size are those listed in that table; D and trimming were worked out from the DNA. The table has 150,000 to 200,000 clones, about four fifths seen once. This clone has only one observation. Germline CDR1 and CDR2: MNHEY and SVGAGI. V gave up 9 bases and J gave up 4 bases, with 10 bases separating them. This CDR3 comprises 12 residues.

The rearrangement links TRBV6-5 to TRBJ2-1, with a weak D call TRBD2 (6 bases). The source of this sequence is a man aged 25-40 years in good health and CMV-seropositive. Sequenced: PBMCs. CDR3 region: CASSGLYNEQFF. In DNA form, the CDR3 reads TGTGCCAGTAGCGGCTTATACAATGAGCAGTTCTTC.